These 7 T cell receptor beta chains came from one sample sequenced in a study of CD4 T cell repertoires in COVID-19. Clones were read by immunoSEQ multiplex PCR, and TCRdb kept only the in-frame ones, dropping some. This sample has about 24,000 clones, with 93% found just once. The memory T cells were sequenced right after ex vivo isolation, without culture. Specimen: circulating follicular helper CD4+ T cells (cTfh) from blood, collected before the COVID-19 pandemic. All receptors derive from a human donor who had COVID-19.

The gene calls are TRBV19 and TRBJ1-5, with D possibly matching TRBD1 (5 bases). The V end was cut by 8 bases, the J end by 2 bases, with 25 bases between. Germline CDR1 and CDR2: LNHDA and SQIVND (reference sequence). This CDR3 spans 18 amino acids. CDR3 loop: CASSRDFGQPTGNQPQHF. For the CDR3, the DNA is TGTGCCAGTTCCAGGGATTTTGGGCAGCCGACCGGCAATCAGCCCCAGCATTTT.

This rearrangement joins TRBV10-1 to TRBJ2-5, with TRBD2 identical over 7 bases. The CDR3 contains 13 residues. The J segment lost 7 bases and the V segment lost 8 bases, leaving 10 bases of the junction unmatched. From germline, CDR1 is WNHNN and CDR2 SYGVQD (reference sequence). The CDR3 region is CASARDYGSTQYF. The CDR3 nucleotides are TGCGCCAGCGCCCGGGACTACGGATCGACCCAGTACTTC.

The chain's CDR3 is CASSQDSQGEQYF. CDR3 nucleotide sequence: TGTGCCAGCAGCCAAGATTCGCAGGGCGAGCAGTACTTC. The rearrangement joins TRBV4-2 to TRBJ2-7; D is possibly TRBD1 (5 bases). The CDR3 consists of 13 residues. Germline CDR1 and CDR2: LGHNA and YNFKEQ. The V and J ends lost 0 bases and 6 bases respectively, with 9 bases between them.

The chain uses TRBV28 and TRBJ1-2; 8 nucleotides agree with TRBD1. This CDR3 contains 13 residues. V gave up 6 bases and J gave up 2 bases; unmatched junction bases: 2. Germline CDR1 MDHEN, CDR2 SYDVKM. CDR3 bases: TGTGCCAGCAGCACAGGGGGAAACTATGGCTACACCTTC. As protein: CASSTGGNYGYTF.

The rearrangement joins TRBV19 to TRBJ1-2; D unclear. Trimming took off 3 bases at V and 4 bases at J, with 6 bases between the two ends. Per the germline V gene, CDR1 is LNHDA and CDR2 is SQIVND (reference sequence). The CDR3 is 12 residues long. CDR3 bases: TGTGCCAGTAGTATGCAGGCCTATGGCTACACCTTC. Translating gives CASSMQAYGYTF.

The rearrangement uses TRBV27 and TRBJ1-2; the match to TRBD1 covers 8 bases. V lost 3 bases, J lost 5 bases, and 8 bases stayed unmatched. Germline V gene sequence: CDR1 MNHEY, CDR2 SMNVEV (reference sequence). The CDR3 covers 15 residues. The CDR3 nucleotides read TGTGCCAGCAGTTTTTCCGGACAGGGCTCTTATGGCTACACCTTC. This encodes CASSFSGQGSYGYTF.

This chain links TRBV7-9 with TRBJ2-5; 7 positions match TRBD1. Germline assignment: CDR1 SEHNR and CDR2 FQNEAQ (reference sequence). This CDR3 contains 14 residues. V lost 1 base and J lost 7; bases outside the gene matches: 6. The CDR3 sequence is CASSLGQGQGTQYF. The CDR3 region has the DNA TGTGCCAGCAGCTTAGGACAGGGCCAGGGGACCCAGTACTTC. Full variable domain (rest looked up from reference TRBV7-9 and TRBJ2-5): DTGVSQNPRHKITKRGQNVTFRCDPISEHNRLYWYRQTLGQGPEFLTYFQNEAQLEKSRLLSDRFSAERPKGSFSTLEIQRTEQGDSAMYLCASSLGQGQGTQYFGPGTRLLVL.